The rows below give T cell receptor beta chains drawn from one sample of a study of early stage breast cancer tumors. Assay used: immunoSEQ multiplex PCR; TCRdb lists only in-frame clones, some missing. In the table there are about 20,000 clones, 76% of which are singletons. The specimen sequenced was blood. The receptors shown here come from a person between 55 and 69 years old with breast cancer. CDR3s include the opening cysteine and the closing phenylalanine or tryptophan. A D gene is named only where the DNA matches it firmly. Some rows mark clone size as missing; the rest say once, few, many or name a class of expanded clone.

J | size | V | D | DNA | CDR3
TRBJ2-3 | NA | TRBV11-2 | NA | TGTGCCAGCAGCTTAGTGCTGGGGGCAGCTGCTACGCAGTATTTT | CASSLVLGAAATQYF
TRBJ2-5 | NA | TRBV5-1 | NA | TGCGCCAGCAGCTTGGAACAGTTTGTCGAGACCCAGTACTTC | CASSLEQFVETQYF
TRBJ1-6 | few | TRBV4-2 | NA | TGTGCCAGCAGCCAAGAGACAGGTCCCCTCCACTTT | CASSQETGPLHF
TRBJ2-7 | NA | TRBV2 | TRBD2 | TGTGCCAGCAGTGGGGGACTAGTCTACGAGCAGTACTTC | CASSGGLVYEQYF
TRBJ2-5 | NA | TRBV5-1 | NA | TGCGCCAGCAGCTTTGGGTCAGTTGGACTCGCGACCCAGTACTTC | CASSFGSVGLATQYF
TRBJ1-5 | NA | TRBV30 | NA | TGTGCCTGGACAGAAAATAGCAATCAGCCCCAGCATTTT | CAWTENSNQPQHF
TRBJ1-2 | NA | TRBV29-1 | NA | TGCAGCGTTGTGCGGTTCGACGGGACCCGTGGTATCCATGGCTACACCTTC | CSVVRFDGTRGIHGYTF
TRBJ2-7 | few | TRBV19 | NA | TGTGCCAGTAGTATGGGCTCCGGGAACGAGCAGTACTTC | CASSMGSGNEQYF
TRBJ2-7 | NA | TRBV30 | TRBD1 | TGTGCCTGGAGTGTACGGGACAGGGTGGACAGAGGGCAGTACTTC | CAWSVRDRVDRGQYF
TRBJ1-4 | NA | TRBV4-2 | NA | TGTGCCAGCAGCCAATCCGCGGGGGCAACTAATGAAAAACTGTTTTTT | CASSQSAGATNEKLFF
TRBJ2-3 | NA | TRBV6-6 | NA | TGTGCCAGCAGTTACTCGAGAAGATCAGACACAGATACGCAGTATTTT | CASSYSRRSDTDTQYF
TRBJ2-6 | NA | TRBV7-6 | NA | TGTGCCAGCAGTCTCGAAGTCTCTGGGGCCAACGTCCTGACTTTC | CASSLEVSGANVLTF
TRBJ2-7 | NA | TRBV27 | NA | TGTGCCAGCACCCCAGCGCTAAGCTCCTACGAGCAGTACTTC | CASTPALSSYEQYF
TRBJ2-7 | NA | TRBV9 | NA | TGTGCCAGCAGCCCCCACCCCCGGACGGACTCCTACGAGCAGTACTTC | CASSPHPRTDSYEQYF
TRBJ2-3 | NA | TRBV4-1 | NA | TGCGCCAGCATGCCAAGACATGTGGGGCAAATTGATACGCAGTATTTT | CASMPRHVGQIDTQYF
TRBJ2-3 | NA | TRBV19 | NA | TGTGCCACCCGAAGAAGGGCCGCGGGATACACAGATACGCAGTATTTT | CATRRRAAGYTDTQYF
TRBJ2-2 | few | TRBV7-8 | TRBD2 | TGTGCCAGCAGTGGGACTACGGGCGCCGGGGAGCTGTTTTTT | CASSGTTGAGELFF
TRBJ2-7 | NA | TRBV29-1 | NA | TGCAGCGTTGGACAGGTGCCCTCCTACGAGCAGTACTTC | CSVGQVPSYEQYF
TRBJ2-1 | NA | TRBV5-1 | TRBD2 | TGCGCCAGCAGCTCCGGGACTAGCGGGATCGATGAGCAGTTCTTC | CASSSGTSGIDEQFF
TRBJ1-5 | once | TRBV6-1 | NA | TGTGCCAGCAGTGAATATGAGGACCGGACCCAGCATTTT | CASSEYEDRTQHF
TRBJ2-7 | NA | TRBV6-5 | NA | TGTGCCAGCAGTTTTGGGCGGGGGCCCTCCTACGAGCAGTACTTC | CASSFGRGPSYEQYF
TRBJ1-6 | NA | TRBV6-5 | NA | TGTGCCAGCAGACAGAGCTCCTATAATTCACCCCTCCACTTT | CASRQSSYNSPLHF
TRBJ2-5 | NA | TRBV6-5 | NA | TGTGCCAGCAGTTACACCCTCCGGGAGACCCAGTACTTC | CASSYTLRETQYF
TRBJ2-5 | NA | TRBV7-6 | NA | TGTGCCAGCAGCTCAACTTCACACACACAAGAGACCCAGTACTTC | CASSSTSHTQETQYF
TRBJ2-1 | NA | TRBV11-3 | NA | TGTGCCAGCAGCCCCCGTGGGCTACGGGACAATGAGCAGTTCTTC | CASSPRGLRDNEQFF
TRBJ1-2 | NA | TRBV11-3 | NA | TGTGCCAGCAGCGGGGGGGGTACCTATGGCTACACCTTC | CASSGGGTYGYTF
TRBJ1-4 | NA | TRBV11-3 | TRBD1 | TGTGCCAGCAGCCCAGGGACAGGGGAGGTTGGTGAAAAACTGTTTTTT | CASSPGTGEVGEKLFF
TRBJ2-2 | NA | TRBV19 | TRBD2 | TGTGCCAGTACCTTGGGACTAGCGGGAGGGCTGGGCGGGGAGCTGTTTTTT | CASTLGLAGGLGGELFF
TRBJ2-3 | NA | TRBV18 | NA | TGTGCCAGCTCACCTCTACTTTTAAACACCAAGACCACAGATACGCAGTATTTT | CASSPLLLNTKTTDTQYF
TRBJ1-2 | few | TRBV27 | NA | TGTGCCAGCACCATCCACCCGGTTTATGGCTACACCTTC | CASTIHPVYGYTF
TRBJ2-1 | NA | TRBV9 | TRBD2 | TGTGCCAGCAGCGTAGCTCCAGCGGGGGGGCTCTACAATGAGCAGTTCTTC | CASSVAPAGGLYNEQFF